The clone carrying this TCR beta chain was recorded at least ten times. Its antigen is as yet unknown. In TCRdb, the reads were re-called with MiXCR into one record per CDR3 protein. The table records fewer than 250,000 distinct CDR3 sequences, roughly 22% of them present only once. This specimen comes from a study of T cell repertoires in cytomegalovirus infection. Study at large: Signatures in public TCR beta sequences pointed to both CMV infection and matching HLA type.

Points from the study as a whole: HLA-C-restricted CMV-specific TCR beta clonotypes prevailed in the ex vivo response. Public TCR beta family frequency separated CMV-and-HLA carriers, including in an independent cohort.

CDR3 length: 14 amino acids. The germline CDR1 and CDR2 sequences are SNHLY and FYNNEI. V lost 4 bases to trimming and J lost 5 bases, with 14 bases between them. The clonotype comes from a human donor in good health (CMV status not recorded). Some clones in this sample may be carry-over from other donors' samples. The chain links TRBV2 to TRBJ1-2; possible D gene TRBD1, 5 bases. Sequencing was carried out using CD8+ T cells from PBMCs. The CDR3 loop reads CASSAPGTAYGYTF. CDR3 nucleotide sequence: TGTGCCAGCAGTGCCCCCGGGACTGCGTATGGCTACACCTTC.